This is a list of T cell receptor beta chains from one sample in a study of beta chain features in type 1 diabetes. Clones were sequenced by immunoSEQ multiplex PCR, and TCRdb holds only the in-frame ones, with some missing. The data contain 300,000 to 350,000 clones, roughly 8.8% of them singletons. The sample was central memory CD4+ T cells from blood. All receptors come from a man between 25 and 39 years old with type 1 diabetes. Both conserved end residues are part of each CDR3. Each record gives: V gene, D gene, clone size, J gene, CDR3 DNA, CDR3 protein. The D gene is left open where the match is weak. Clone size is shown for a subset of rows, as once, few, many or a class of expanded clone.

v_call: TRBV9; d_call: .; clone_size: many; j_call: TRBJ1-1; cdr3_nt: TGTGCCAGCAGCGAACAGCAGAACACTGAAGCTTTCTTT; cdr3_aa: CASSEQQNTEAFF
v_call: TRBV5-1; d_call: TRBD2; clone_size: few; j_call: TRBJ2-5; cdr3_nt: TGCGCCAGCAGCCAAGGGACTAGACCCCAAGAGACCCAGTACTTC; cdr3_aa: CASSQGTRPQETQYF
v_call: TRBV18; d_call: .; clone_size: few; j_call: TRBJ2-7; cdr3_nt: TGTGCCAGCTCACCACCCGGCCTCACGGGATTTCAGTACTTC; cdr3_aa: CASSPPGLTGFQYF
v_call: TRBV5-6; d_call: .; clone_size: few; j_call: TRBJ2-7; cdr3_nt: TGTGCCAGCAGCTTGGAGGGGGTCGAGCAGTACTTC; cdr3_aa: CASSLEGVEQYF
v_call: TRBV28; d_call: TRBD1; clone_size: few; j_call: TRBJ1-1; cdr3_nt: TGTGCCAGCAGGTCCCCGAGACAGGGGACCCTCTTCGAAGCTTTCTTT; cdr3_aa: CASRSPRQGTLFEAFF
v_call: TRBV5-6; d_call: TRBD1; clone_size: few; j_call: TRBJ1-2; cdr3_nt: TGTGCCAGCAGCCCGACGGGGACAGCCAACTATGGCTACACCTTC; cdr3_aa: CASSPTGTANYGYTF
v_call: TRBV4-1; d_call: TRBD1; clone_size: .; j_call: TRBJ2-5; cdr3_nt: TGCGCCAGCAGCCCGACGGGACAGGGGGGAGAGACCCAGTACTTC; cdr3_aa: CASSPTGQGGETQYF
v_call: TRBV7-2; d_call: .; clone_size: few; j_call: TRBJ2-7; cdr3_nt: TGTGCCAGCAGCTTTGAAGGGACCAGCGGAGGATACGAGCAGTACTTC; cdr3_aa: CASSFEGTSGGYEQYF
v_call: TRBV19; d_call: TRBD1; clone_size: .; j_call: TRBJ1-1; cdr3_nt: TGTGCCAGTGAGGGACAGCTGAACACTGAAGCTTTCTTT; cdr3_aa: CASEGQLNTEAFF
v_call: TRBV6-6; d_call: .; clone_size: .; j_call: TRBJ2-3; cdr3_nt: TGTGCCAGCAGCCCCCACACAGATACGCAGTATTTT; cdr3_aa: CASSPHTDTQYF
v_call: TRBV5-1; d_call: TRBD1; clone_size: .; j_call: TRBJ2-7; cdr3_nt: TGCGCCAGCAGCTGGGGAGTCCAGGGGGCAGGTTTCTCCTACGAGCAGTACTTC; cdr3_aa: CASSWGVQGAGFSYEQYF
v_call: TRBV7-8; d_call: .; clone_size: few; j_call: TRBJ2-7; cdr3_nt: TGTGCCAGCAGCTTAGGACAGTCCCACTACGAGCAGTACTTC; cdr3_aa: CASSLGQSHYEQYF
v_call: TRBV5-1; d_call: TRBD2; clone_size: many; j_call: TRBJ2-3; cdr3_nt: TGCGCCAGCTCCGGACTAGCGGGGCTGGATACGCAGTATTTT; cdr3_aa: CASSGLAGLDTQYF
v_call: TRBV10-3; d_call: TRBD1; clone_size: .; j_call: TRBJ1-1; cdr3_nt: TGTGCCACCGAGGACAGGCGGAACACTGAAGCTTTCTTT; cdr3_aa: CATEDRRNTEAFF
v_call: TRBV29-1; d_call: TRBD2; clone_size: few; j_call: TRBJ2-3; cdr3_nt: TGCAGCGCGTTACTAGCGGTTATTGCTGCAGATACGCAGTATTTT; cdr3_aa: CSALLAVIAADTQYF
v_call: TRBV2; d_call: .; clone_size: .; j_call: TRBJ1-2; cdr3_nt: TGTGCCAGCAGTGAAGCGCTGGGGGCGGCCTATGGCTACACCTTC; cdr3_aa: CASSEALGAAYGYTF
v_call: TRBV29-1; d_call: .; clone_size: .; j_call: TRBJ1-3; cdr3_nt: TGCAGCGCCAGTGGGTCGGTCTCTGGAAACACCATATATTTT; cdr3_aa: CSASGSVSGNTIYF
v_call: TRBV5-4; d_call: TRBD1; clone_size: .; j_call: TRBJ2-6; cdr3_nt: TGTGCCAGCAGCTCGGCTGGACAGGGGGTTGGTGGGGCCAACGTCCTGACTTTC; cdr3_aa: CASSSAGQGVGGANVLTF
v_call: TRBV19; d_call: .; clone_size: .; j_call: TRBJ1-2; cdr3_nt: TGTGCCAGTAAGGATAACTATGGCTACACCTTC; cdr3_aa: CASKDNYGYTF
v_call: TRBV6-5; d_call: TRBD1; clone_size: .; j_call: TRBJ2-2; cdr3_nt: TGTGCCAGCAGCCTACAGGGGATCCCCGGGGAGCTGTTTTTT; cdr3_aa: CASSLQGIPGELFF
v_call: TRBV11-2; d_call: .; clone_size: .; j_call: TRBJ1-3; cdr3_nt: TGTGCCAGCAGCTTCCGGCAGGAGCCCCTAGGAGGAAACACCATATATTTT; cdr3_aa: CASSFRQEPLGGNTIYF
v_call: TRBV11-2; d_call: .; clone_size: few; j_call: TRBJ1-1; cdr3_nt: TGTGCCAGCAGACCGGAAGCGAATCTATTGAACACTGAAGCTTTCTTT; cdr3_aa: CASRPEANLLNTEAFF